This note documents a single T cell receptor (beta chain) sequence. CDR1 is SGDLS and CDR2 is YYNGEE in the germline V gene. The CDR3 consists of 18 residues. Trimming pared 0 bases from V and 2 bases from J, leaving 18 bases between. PCR used 60 Vbeta primers and 13 Jbeta primers. Using immunoSEQ multiplex PCR, the repertoire was profiled, and TCRdb retains in-frame clones only, with some absent. The sample totals roughly 64,000 clones. These data come from a study of cytomegalovirus exposure and HLA in healthy donors. V usage is TRBV9 and J usage is TRBJ2-1; TRBD1 is a possible D gene (6 bases). Sequences were obtained from PBMCs. The origin of this receptor is a woman in her late teens or twenties in good health and CMV-seronegative. The CDR3: CASSVVGAGVGTYNEQFF. CDR3 sequence (DNA): TGTGCCAGCAGCGTAGTGGGGGCAGGGGTAGGGACCTACAATGAGCAGTTCTTC.